These 30 T cell receptor beta chains came from one sample sequenced in a study of T cell changes during pregnancy in multiple sclerosis. Clones were read by immunoSEQ multiplex PCR, and TCRdb kept only the in-frame ones, dropping some. The repertoire holds 45,000 to 50,000 clones, with about 94% as singletons. The specimen comprised CD8+ T cells from peripheral blood mononuclear cells, sampled in the first trimester of pregnancy. Receptors originate from a female donor with multiple sclerosis, enrolled in a pregnancy study.

Only one count was recorded for this clone. The genes are TRBV11-2 and TRBJ2-1; D ambiguous. Trimming took off 5 bases at V and 3 bases at J, with 8 bases between the two ends. Germline V CDR1 and CDR2: SGHAT, FQNNGV. This CDR3 has 13 residues. In DNA form, the CDR3 reads TGTGCCAGCAGCGATACAGACTACAATGAGCAGTTCTTC. Translated: CASSDTDYNEQFF.

The chain is built from TRBV6-6 and TRBJ1-3, with TRBD1 matching 7 bases. Looked up from germline, CDR1 is MNHNY and CDR2 is SVGAGI (reference sequence). The V segment lost 4 bases and the J segment 0 bases; nucleotides outside the gene matches: 0. CDR3 size: 14 residues. The CDR3 DNA sequence: TGTGCCAGCAGTTGGACAGGCTCTGGAAACACCATATATTTT. Protein product: CASSWTGSGNTIYF.

This chain uses TRBV9 with TRBJ2-7, with D possibly TRBD2 on 5 matching bases. V dropped 0 bases and J dropped 4 bases, with 11 bases sitting between them. The CDR3 covers 14 residues. Per the germline V gene, CDR1 is SGDLS and CDR2 is YYNGEE. CDR3 sequence reads: CASSVGSGSYEQYF. In DNA form, the CDR3 reads TGTGCCAGCAGCGTAGGGTCGGGGAGTTACGAGCAGTACTTC. Looking up the rest from reference TRBV9 and TRBJ2-7 gives the full variable domain: DSGVTQTPKHLITATGQRVTLRCSPRSGDLSVYWYQQSLDQGLQFLIQYYNGEERAKGNILERFSAQQFPDLHSELNLSSLELGDSALYFCASSVGSGSYEQYFGPGTRLTVT.

This clone is a singleton in its sample. The chain carries TRBV9 and TRBJ2-7; 9 bases fit TRBD1. This CDR3 is built from 14 residues. Germline assignment: CDR1 SGDLS and CDR2 YYNGEE. Trimming cost V 3 bases and J 2 bases; bases outside gene matches: 3. The CDR3, as DNA: TGTGCCAGCAGCGAGGGGGACAGGGCCTACGAGCAGTACTTC. This translates into CASSEGDRAYEQYF.

The chain links TRBV6-5 to TRBJ1-2, with 8 bases matching TRBD1. V dropped 5 bases and J dropped 7; count of bases not matched to a gene: 9. The CDR3 runs to 14 residues. Per the germline V gene, CDR1 is MNHEY and CDR2 is SVGAGI. As DNA, the CDR3 is TGTGCCAGCAGTGCCGGGACAGGTGAGGTTGGCTACACCTTC. This sequence encodes CASSAGTGEVGYTF.

In DNA form, the CDR3 reads TGCGCCAGCAGCCAAGAGGTCTTCGAGCGGGGAGGGGGTGGAGAGACCCAGTACTTC. Protein sequence: CASSQEVFERGGGGETQYF. J is TRBJ2-5 and V is TRBV4-3, with D perhaps matching TRBD2 (7 bases). Germline V CDR1 and CDR2: LGHNA, YSLEER. This CDR3 has 19 residues. Deletions cut 0 bases from V and 4 bases from J, with 24 bases between.

With regard to this clone: A read error may account for a junction end that differs from germline. This chain uses TRBV9 with TRBJ2-5; 8 positions agree with TRBD1. In germline, CDR1 is SGDLS, CDR2 YYNGEE. The CDR3 is made up of 15 amino acids. CDR3 region: CSSSVTSGGEETQYF. CDR3 bases: TGTTCCAGCAGCGTTACTTCAGGGGGCGAGGAGACCCAGTACTTC.

The chain has TRBV4-1 and TRBJ2-7; 9 bases fit TRBD1. The germline CDR1 and CDR2 sequences are MGHRA and YSYEKL. J was trimmed by 6 bases and V by 0 bases; bases with no gene match: 6. The CDR3 has 15 residues. This CDR3 is CASSQDRDRVFEQYF. The CDR3 bases are TGCGCCAGCAGCCAAGACCGGGACAGGGTGTTCGAGCAGTACTTC.

The chain recombines TRBV11-1 with TRBJ2-1; 12 bases fit TRBD2. The CDR3 runs to 15 residues. The J segment lost 7 bases and the V segment lost 1 base, leaving 2 bases of the junction unmatched. Germline assignment: CDR1 SGHAT and CDR2 FQDESV (reference sequence). The CDR3 bases are TGTGCCAGCAGCTTAGGGCTAGCGGGAGGGAATGAGCAGTTCTTC. Translating gives CASSLGLAGGNEQFF.

The rearrangement joins TRBV13 to TRBJ1-1; D not resolved. This CDR3 is built from 17 residues. V was pared by 0 bases and J by 1 base, with 15 bases between. Germline V gene lookup returns CDR1 PRHDT and CDR2 FYEKMQ (reference sequence). CDR3 sequence: CASSLGSRVVENTEAFF. As DNA, the CDR3 is TGTGCCAGCAGCTTAGGATCGAGGGTGGTAGAGAACACTGAAGCTTTCTTT.

The chain combines TRBV27 with TRBJ2-1; weak D call: TRBD2 (6 bases). V lost 2 bases and J lost 6, with 11 bases in between. Germline V gene data show CDR1 as MNHEY and CDR2 as SMNVEV (reference sequence). This CDR3 has 14 amino acids. DNA for the CDR3: TGTGCCAGCAGTTTAAATCAAGCGGGCAATGAGCAGTTCTTC. It specifies CASSLNQAGNEQFF.

The J gene is TRBJ2-7, the V gene TRBV15; TRBD2 matches at 7 bases. CDR3 length: 22 amino acids. Germline V gene data show CDR1 as LNHNV and CDR2 as YYDKDF (reference sequence). The trim removed 0 bases at V and 0 bases at J, leaving 23 bases unmatched. CDR3 loop: CATSREGVGGGGPFTPSYEQYF. CDR3 in DNA: TGTGCCACCAGCAGAGAGGGGGTGGGAGGCGGGGGACCCTTTACCCCCTCCTACGAGCAGTACTTC.

The chain is built from TRBV4-2 and TRBJ2-5, with 10 bases lining up with TRBD2. CDR1 and CDR2 from the germline V gene are LGHNA and YNFKEQ. The CDR3 runs to 15 residues. V dropped 0 bases and J dropped 5; count of bases not matched to a gene: 3. The DNA for the CDR3 is TGTGCCAGCAGCCAAGAAGCGGGAGGGCCCGAGACCCAGTACTTC. This gives the protein CASSQEAGGPETQYF.

This chain uses TRBV7-8 with TRBJ1-1; no clear D. Germline V lookup: CDR1 SGHVS, CDR2 FQNEAQ. The CDR3 contains 18 residues. Trimming cost V 5 bases and J 3 bases, with 25 bases left between them. The CDR3 is CASSPHPGHSPGDTEAFF. The DNA of the CDR3 is TGTGCCAGCAGCCCACACCCTGGGCACAGTCCCGGGGACACTGAAGCTTTCTTT.

This rearrangement joins TRBV27 to TRBJ1-2, with 7 nucleotides matching TRBD1. The CDR3 loop spans 16 amino acids. Germline values: CDR1 MNHEY, CDR2 SMNVEV (reference sequence). Unmatched junction bases numbered 8, after V lost 0 bases and J lost 4 bases. The CDR3 bases are TGTGCCAGCAGTTTATCGGCAGGGGGACCCACCTATGGCTACACCTTC. Translated, it gives CASSLSAGGPTYGYTF.

The gene calls are TRBV7-8 and TRBJ2-2, with a possible D match to TRBD1 (6 bases). The V end lost 2 bases, the J end lost 7 bases, and 11 bases lay between the germline ends. This CDR3 comprises 14 residues. Germline V gives CDR1 SGHVS, CDR2 FQNEAQ. This CDR3 reads CASSLQGPHGELFF. CDR3 DNA: TGTGCCAGCAGCTTACAGGGGCCCCACGGGGAGCTGTTTTTT.

This chain connects TRBV4-1 to TRBJ1-1, with 8 bases that match TRBD1. The CDR3 extends over 13 amino acids. Germline V gives CDR1 MGHRA, CDR2 YSYEKL. V lost 4 bases, J lost 5 bases, and 3 bases stayed unmatched. The CDR3 sequence is CASSPQGGTEAFF. The CDR3 DNA sequence: TGCGCCAGCAGCCCACAGGGGGGAACTGAAGCTTTCTTT.

The chain links TRBV7-9 to TRBJ1-2, with D maybe TRBD1 (6 bases). The CDR3 consists of 13 residues. Germline V gene data show CDR1 as SEHNR and CDR2 as FQNEAQ (reference sequence). The germline V and J ends were trimmed by 1 base and 6 bases, with 9 bases remaining between them. The CDR3 DNA is TGTGCCAGCAGCTTAGGGGCAGGGGATGGCTACACCTTC. Residues: CASSLGAGDGYTF.

V gene TRBV27 combines with J gene TRBJ1-2; D unresolved. Germline-derived CDR1 and CDR2 are MNHEY and SMNVEV (reference sequence). This CDR3 is built from 14 residues. V gave up 7 bases and J gave up 6 bases, with 18 bases separating them. The CDR3: CASKFGIGLDGYTF. CDR3 in DNA: TGTGCCAGCAAATTCGGGATCGGGCTAGATGGCTACACCTTC.

This clone was detected once. The CDR3 DNA sequence: TGTGCCAGCAGCGCAGCGGGGGGTCCGGCAGATACGCAGTATTTT. Its protein is CASSAAGGPADTQYF. The chain couples TRBV9 to TRBJ2-3, with TRBD2 matching 9 bases. The CDR3 totals 15 residues. The germline V gene encodes CDR1 SGDLS and CDR2 YYNGEE. The V gene end was trimmed by 3 bases and the J gene end by 4 bases; junction bases not matched to a gene: 6.

This chain joins TRBV7-6 and TRBJ2-2; D possibly corresponds to TRBD1 (6 bases). The CDR3 contains 13 residues. CDR1 and CDR2 from the germline V gene are SGHVS and FNYEAQ. The V end lost 7 bases, the J end lost 5 bases, and 11 bases lay between the germline ends. The CDR3, as DNA: TGTGCCAGCACCAAGGGGGAGACCGGGGAGCTGTTTTTT. Its translation is CASTKGETGELFF.

V and J are TRBV27 and TRBJ2-3, with a weak D call TRBD2 (6 bases). The CDR3 totals 15 residues. From germline, CDR1 is MNHEY and CDR2 SMNVEV (reference sequence). Between the trimmed V and J ends, which lost 1 base and 1 base, there was a span of 9 bases. The CDR3 bases are TGTGCCAGCAGTTTATTGGGGGGACGCACAGATACGCAGTATTTT. Translated: CASSLLGGRTDTQYF.

The V call is TRBV7-2, the J call TRBJ1-2; 8 positions match TRBD1. This CDR3 is 17 amino acids long. The J segment lost 4 bases and the V segment lost 5 bases, leaving 15 bases of the junction unmatched. The germline CDR1 and CDR2 sequences are SGHTA and FQGNSA. The CDR3 nucleotides read TGTGCCAGCAGCCCCAACTACCCCCAGGGGGCGGTCTATGGCTACACCTTC. Encoded protein: CASSPNYPQGAVYGYTF.

The chain carries TRBV5-1 and TRBJ1-5; D is unresolved. The length of the CDR3 is 14 residues. V shed 5 bases and J shed 5 bases, with 14 bases lying between them. The germline CDR1 and CDR2 sequences are SGHRS and YFSETQ. CDR3 residues: CASSPHPGDQPQHF. CDR3 nucleotides: TGCGCCAGCAGTCCTCACCCCGGGGATCAGCCCCAGCATTTT.

The V call is TRBV29-1, the J call TRBJ1-5; a weak D match, TRBD1 (5 bases). Between the trimmed V and J ends, which lost 1 base and 1 base, there was a span of 5 bases. The CDR3 is 13 residues long. Germline lookup yields CDR1 SQVTM and CDR2 ANQGSEA. The CDR3 DNA reads as TGCAGCGTTGAAGCAGGGAGCAATCAGCCCCAGCATTTT. It is translated as CSVEAGSNQPQHF.

V usage is TRBV2 and J usage is TRBJ2-7; D is undetermined. Trimming took off 7 bases at V and 0 bases at J, with 10 bases between the two ends. CDR1 is SNHLY, CDR2 FYNNEI, per germline. The CDR3 length is 13 residues. The CDR3 protein is CASTVSDSYEQYF. Here the CDR3 DNA reads TGTGCCAGCACGGTGAGCGACTCCTACGAGCAGTACTTC.

The chain employs TRBV14 and TRBJ2-7; 9 nucleotides match TRBD2. V dropped 4 bases and J dropped 3; count of bases not matched to a gene: 7. This CDR3 is 15 amino acids long. From germline, CDR1 is SGHDN and CDR2 FVKESK. The CDR3 is CASSPRAGGLYEQYF. The CDR3 DNA sequence: TGTGCCAGCAGCCCGAGAGCGGGAGGACTCTACGAGCAGTACTTC.

The CDR3 loop is CASSLGQNYGYTF. As DNA, the CDR3 is TGTGCCAGCAGCTTGGGACAGAACTATGGCTACACCTTC. The V call is TRBV5-6, the J call TRBJ1-2, with D possibly TRBD1 on 5 matching bases. Per the germline V gene, CDR1 is SGHDT and CDR2 is YYEEEE. This CDR3 comprises 13 residues. The V end lost 0 bases, the J end lost 2 bases, and 5 bases lay between the germline ends.

This chain connects TRBV10-1 to TRBJ2-1, with D unresolved. CDR3 length: 13 residues. V gave up 3 bases and J gave up 7 bases, with 10 bases separating them. CDR1 is WNHNN, CDR2 SYGVQD, per germline (reference sequence). The CDR3 bases are TGCGCCAGCAGTGATGTTGGGCGTAATGAGCAGTTCTTC. Residues: CASSDVGRNEQFF.

The chain employs TRBV7-9 and TRBJ2-7; 7 nucleotides align to TRBD1. Germline CDR1 is SEHNR and CDR2 is FQNEAQ (reference sequence). Losses at the gene ends were 2 bases for V and 4 bases for J; bases not matched to a gene: 2. The CDR3 loop spans 13 amino acids. The CDR3 spells CASSLTGVYEQYF. The CDR3 nucleotides are TGTGCCAGCAGCTTAACAGGGGTGTACGAGCAGTACTTC.